This TCR beta chain was identified in a study of patients and donors after allogeneic stem cell transplantation. TCRdb re-derived calls from the RT-PCR reads in MiXCR, one entry per CDR3 protein. This sample has about 210,000 distinct CDR3 sequences, with around 40% found just once. V shed 5 bases and J 6 bases; nucleotides not matched to a gene: 7. Germline V gene lookup returns CDR1 DFQATT and CDR2 SNEGSKA (reference sequence). This CDR3 contains 13 residues. The chain joins TRBV20-1 to TRBJ1-5, with TRBD1 matching 7 bases. Sequencing used blood, either unsorted or a sorted T cell fraction (not recorded which). The TCR comes from a human donor who was either an allogeneic HSCT recipient or a stem cell or donor lymphocyte infusion donor (not recorded which). It is not recorded whose cells these are; they may come from a transplant donor. In DNA form, the CDR3 reads TGCAGTGCTCAGGGGGGGTCTGGTCAGCCCCAGCATTTT. It encodes CSAQGGSGQPQHF.